This T cell receptor (beta chain) was profiled in a study of shared clonotypes between healthy human individuals (dated by TCRdb to about 2020). The study in broad terms: The cohort included three men and a couple of women between 18 and 49 years of age. Blood TCR repertoires of a handful of healthy adults were deeply sequenced to estimate repertoire size and the extent of clonotype sharing between individuals. For each donor, CD4 naive and CD4 memory were each run on three plates, CD8 naive on two plates, and CD8 memory on one plate. Between about 0.85 and 9.5 billion PBMCs per donor were obtained by leukapheresis. To increase sequencing depth and limit assay-specific biases, TCR repertoire library preparation and sequencing were carried out by different laboratories using diverse techniques. Broader findings and caveats from the paper: Based on pairwise subsampling, the degree of clonotype sharing among donors was expected to be affected by sequencing depth. Even with the large sequencing depth, rarefaction of the sorted-subset datasets indicated that sequencing was incomplete. Only blood was sampled, and tissue TCR repertoires likely differ from those in blood. Roughly 5% of naive CD4, 3.5% of naive CD8, about 2.4% of memory CD4, and around 0.42% of memory CD8 clonotypes were shared across several donors. The small number of donors limited the genetic and exposure-history diversity represented. Compared with non-shared clonotypes, clonotypes shared by all four sorted-subset donors had higher generation probabilities. Naive subsets generally had larger estimated clonotype richness than memory subsets.

The CDR3 covers 17 residues, taking in both the cysteine and the phenylalanine. Kept here is only the CDR3 DNA, which spans 51 bases and is read in frame from base 1. Trimming removed 0 bases from V and 2 bases from J, leaving 15 bases between the germline ends. The germline V gene yields SGDLS for CDR1 and YYNGEE for CDR2. The donors were healthy, HIV-negative adults who had no recently reported acute infections or vaccinations. Only Caucasian adults living in Nashville, Tennessee, USA were represented among the donors. CD8 memory samples consisted of magnetically selected CD45RO+ cells combined with CCR7-negative CD45RA+ effector memory (TemRA) cells. Blood was collected by leukapheresis, and PBMCs were isolated by Ficoll-Histopaque density gradient centrifugation and then cryopreserved in liquid nitrogen vapor phase. Analytical flow cytometry was used to check the purity and quantity of every magnetically sorted T cell population. From each sorted fraction, genomic DNA was isolated and quantified by UV absorbance on a Nanodrop 2000c.

Remarks on this clone: It has no known antigen specificity. No much larger clone exists at a distance of one base, and base qualities are not known.

Using the deep immunoSEQ assay, TCR CDR3 regions were amplified from genomic DNA by multiplex PCR. Extracted genomic DNA from each cell subset was distributed evenly across all wells of several immunoSEQ 96-well plates, and each plate was treated as a replicate. For sorted subsets, roughly 200 ng of genomic DNA, equivalent to 30,000 or so T cell genomes, went into each replicate PCR. Purified libraries were quantified with a Qubit 3.0 fluorometer, sized on a Bioanalyzer 2100, and re-quantified with the KAPA Library Quantification kit. Every immunoSEQ 96-well plate was sequenced on a dedicated single-read 150-cycle Illumina NextSeq 550 flow cell. On the study's bioinformatics: Because the immunoSEQ output included only junctional sequences and no quality scores, the filtering could not be the same as the filtering used for full-length reads. Sequences were annotated with PyIR, a Python wrapper for IgBLAST v1.9, using IMGT germline references to assign V/J genes and CDR3. Reads with weak V/J assignments (E-value above 1e-6), missing CDR3, stop codons, out-of-frame junctions, or ambiguous translated residues were removed. V3J clonotypes were defined by identical inferred V gene, J gene, and CDR3 amino acid sequence. To compute the percentage overlap between repertoires, the number of shared unique clonotypes was divided by the size of the smaller repertoire. Richness of each repertoire was evaluated using RTK rarefaction, the Chao1 estimator, and Recon v2.1 estimates of unobserved clonotypes. Generation probabilities were computed with OLGA for all TCRbeta clonotypes obtained by the gDNA method from a few donors. TCRdb re-hosts the immuneACCESS table, in-frame sequences only. Its copies lack some clones; in the studies checked, an unresolved V gene accounts for under half of them, and the cause for the rest is not known. The V and J calls and clone size come from that table; D and trimming were worked out from the DNA. The sample yields roughly 660,000 clones; roughly 88% were counted once. The top ten hold 30% to 35% of the sample.

The sequence was collected from a man aged 18 to 30 in good health. Some clones in this sample may be carry-over from other donors' samples. Recombination joined TRBV9 with TRBJ1-5; tentative D gene TRBD1, with 5 bases matching. Sequencing was performed on memory CD8+ T cells from PBMCs. The cell subset or site label corresponds to: CD45RO+ cells pooled with CCR7-negative TemRA cells. The CDR3 is CASSVGDSPRGNQPQHF. Here is the DNA: TGTGCCAGCAGCGTAGGTGACTCACCCAGGGGCAATCAGCCCCAGCATTTT.